This T cell receptor (beta chain) was sequenced in a study of OX40 agonist ivuxolimab in advanced cancers. Using immunoSEQ multiplex PCR, the repertoire was profiled, and TCRdb retains in-frame clones only, with some absent. The sample holds some 97,000 clones, approximately 90% seen once. This CDR3 region has 14 residues. CDR1 is MDHEN, CDR2 SYDVKM, per germline. Trimming stripped 3 bases from V and 4 bases from J, with 9 bases between. Sequencing used CD4+ or CD8+ T cells sorted from blood, obtained in a trial of the OX40 agonist ivuxolimab. The sequence derives from an adult with an advanced solid tumor such as melanoma, head and neck, liver or kidney cancer. V gene TRBV28 combines with J gene TRBJ1-4, with no clear D. The CDR3: CASSFGWDNEKLFF. The CDR3 DNA follows: TGTGCCAGCAGTTTCGGTTGGGATAATGAAAAACTGTTTTTT.